The 28 T cell receptor beta chains in this list originate from one sample, sequenced in a study of T cell clones after liver transplantation. Clones were read by immunoSEQ multiplex PCR, and TCRdb kept only the in-frame ones, dropping some. The table has about 70,000 clones, 80% seen once. Sequencing was performed on CD4+ T cells from blood, taken 12 months after liver transplant. These receptors all come from a human patient who received a liver transplant. Certain T cells may be donor cells from the graft.

DNA of the CDR3: TGCGCCAGCACGACGGGGATGAACACTGAAGCTTTCTTT. Protein sequence: CASTTGMNTEAFF. This chain links TRBV5-1 with TRBJ1-1; D is undetermined. The CDR3 sequence is 13 residues long. From germline, CDR1 is SGHRS and CDR2 YFSETQ. V lost 6 bases and J 0 bases, leaving 9 bases between the germline ends.

V and J are TRBV2 and TRBJ2-1; TRBD2 might be the D (6 bases). CDR3 length: 14 amino acids. CDR1 and CDR2 (germline): SNHLY, FYNNEI. V lost 6 bases to trimming and J lost 10 bases, with 19 bases between them. The CDR3 bases are TGTGCCAGCAGGGTGGGGGACTCCTCCGGGGAGCAGTTCTTC. It translates to CASRVGDSSGEQFF.

The sample holds one count of this clone. This chain joins TRBV28 and TRBJ2-7, with 15 bases lining up with TRBD2. Germline V gene data show CDR1 as MDHEN and CDR2 as SYDVKM. Trimming removed 5 bases from V and 7 bases from J; junction bases left unmatched: 3. The CDR3 extends over 14 amino acids. For the CDR3, the DNA is TGTGCCAGCAGTGGGACTAGCGGGAGGCGGGAGCAGTACTTC. The encoded protein is CASSGTSGRREQYF.

The chain is built from TRBV28 and TRBJ1-1, with a weak D call TRBD1 (6 bases). Germline assignment: CDR1 MDHEN and CDR2 SYDVKM. The CDR3 sequence is 15 residues long. Trimming stripped 6 bases from V and 6 bases from J, with 20 bases between. CDR3: CASSPVGEWTAEAFF. DNA of the CDR3: TGTGCCAGCAGCCCCGTGGGAGAATGGACAGCTGAAGCTTTCTTT.

V gene TRBV28 combines with J gene TRBJ1-2; D gene unclear. V lost 6 bases to trimming and J lost 1 base, with 18 bases between them. The CDR3 length is 16 residues. The V gene's germline CDR1 is MDHEN and CDR2 SYDVKM. The CDR3 protein is CASRPSWPAGNYGYTF. CDR3 DNA sequence: TGTGCCAGCAGGCCCAGCTGGCCGGCGGGTAACTATGGCTACACCTTC.

The CDR3 sequence is CASSTQEGMNTEAFF. The CDR3 DNA reads TGTGCCAGTAGTACCCAAGAGGGTATGAACACTGAAGCTTTCTTT. The J gene is TRBJ1-1, the V gene TRBV19; D gene unclear. This CDR3 has 15 amino acids. Germline V gene sequence: CDR1 LNHDA, CDR2 SQIVND (reference sequence). Between the trimmed V and J ends, which lost 4 bases and 0 bases, there was a span of 12 bases.

The chain combines TRBV28 with TRBJ1-2, with TRBD1 matching over 8 bases. V shed 2 bases and J 3 bases; nucleotides not matched to a gene: 5. The CDR3 spans 15 residues. CDR1 and CDR2 from the germline V gene are MDHEN and SYDVKM. In DNA, the CDR3 is TGTGCCAGCAGTTTACCCTCGACAGGGGACTATGGCTACACCTTC. Its translation: CASSLPSTGDYGYTF.

The chain uses TRBV4-1 and TRBJ1-1; D call uncertain. From germline, CDR1 is MGHRA and CDR2 YSYEKL. The CDR3 length is 14 residues. V was trimmed by 1 base and J by 5 bases, leaving 11 bases between them. DNA for the CDR3: TGCGCCAGCAGCCAAGGGGCTTCGTTTACTGAAGCTTTCTTT. This codes for CASSQGASFTEAFF.

The rearrangement links TRBV5-4 to TRBJ1-1; D is unclear. Germline loops: CDR1 SGHNT, CDR2 YYREEE (reference sequence). The CDR3 length is 13 residues. The germline V and J ends were trimmed by 1 base and 1 base, with 5 bases remaining between them. The CDR3 is CASSLPQNTEAFF. The CDR3 DNA reads as TGTGCCAGCAGCTTGCCGCAGAACACTGAAGCTTTCTTT.

This chain joins TRBV21-1 and TRBJ2-3; the table's D call of TRBD1 was not tested on the DNA. TRBV21-1 is deemed a pseudogene. This CDR3 is 16 amino acids long. CDR3 sequence: CATPRGQRRGPDTQYF. The CDR3 nucleotides read TGTGCCACCCCCAGGGGACAGCGGAGGGGCCCAGATACGCAGTATTTT.

The DNA for the CDR3 is TGTGCCAGCAGTGTCCAGGGCGGCTTGCAGCCCCAGCATTTT. Translation gives CASSVQGGLQPQHF. The chain combines TRBV2 with TRBJ1-5; weak D call: TRBD1 (5 bases). This CDR3 has 14 amino acids. CDR1 is SNHLY and CDR2 is FYNNEI in the germline V gene. Trimming removed 4 bases at V and 7 bases at J, with 14 bases between.

This clone was seen only once. V gene TRBV7-2 combines with J gene TRBJ2-7, with a tentative D call TRBD1 (6 bases). V dropped 6 bases and J dropped 10 bases, with 16 bases sitting between them. CDR1 and CDR2 from the germline V gene are SGHTA and FQGNSA. The CDR3 totals 12 residues. CDR3 nucleotide sequence: TGTGCCAGCAGTCGCGATCAGGGGAATCAGTACTTC. Encoded protein: CASSRDQGNQYF.

The chain recombines TRBV28 with TRBJ2-1; 8 nucleotides match TRBD1. The CDR3 has 12 residues. Germline CDR1 MDHEN, CDR2 SYDVKM. V was pared by 2 bases and J by 9 bases, with 0 bases of the junction left unmatched. The CDR3 loop reads CASSLQGAEQFF. DNA of the CDR3: TGTGCCAGCAGTTTACAGGGGGCTGAGCAGTTCTTC.

V and J are TRBV5-1 and TRBJ2-2; possible D gene TRBD2, 5 bases. Trimming took off 4 bases at V and 0 bases at J, with 10 bases between the two ends. This CDR3 is 15 amino acids long. Germline values: CDR1 SGHRS, CDR2 YFSETQ. CDR3 DNA: TGCGCCAGCAGCAAGAGGGCCGCGAACACCGGGGAGCTGTTTTTT. Translation gives CASSKRAANTGELFF.

J is TRBJ1-1 and V is TRBV29-1; the D is unclear. The germline V gene encodes CDR1 SQVTM and CDR2 ANQGSEA. The CDR3 runs 8 residues. Trimming left V 8 bases short and J 7 bases short, with 5 bases between. The CDR3 nucleotides read TGCAGCTCGGATGAAGCTTTCTTT. The encoded protein is CSSDEAFF.

This CDR3 reads CASGGRGFQETQYF. The CDR3 DNA reads as TGTGCCAGCGGAGGGCGAGGTTTTCAAGAGACCCAGTACTTC. The chain uses TRBV28 and TRBJ2-5, with D maybe TRBD2 (6 bases). Trimming cost V 8 bases and J 2 bases, with 15 bases left between them. The germline gives CDR1 MDHEN, CDR2 SYDVKM. The CDR3 runs to 14 residues.

The chain carries TRBV10-1 and TRBJ2-4; D tentatively fits TRBD1 or TRBD2 (5 bases each). Trimming cost V 2 bases and J 9 bases, with 5 bases left between them. Germline V gene lookup returns CDR1 WNHNN and CDR2 SYGVQD (reference sequence). The CDR3 loop spans 11 amino acids. The CDR3 loop is CASSEGGIQYF. In DNA, the CDR3 is TGCGCCAGCAGTGAGGGGGGCATTCAGTACTTC.

This chain joins TRBV18 and TRBJ2-7; weak D call: TRBD1 (6 bases). The CDR3 runs 13 residues. Between the trimmed V and J ends, which lost 2 bases and 7 bases, there was a span of 12 bases. Germline CDR1 is KGHSH and CDR2 is LQKENI. CDR3 DNA: TGTGCCAGCTCACCATTGGGGGCGAATGAGCAGTACTTC. Encoded protein: CASSPLGANEQYF.

This chain links TRBV28 with TRBJ1-3, with TRBD1 matching 9 bases. CDR1 is MDHEN and CDR2 is SYDVKM in the germline V gene. The junction had 4 bases not matched to a gene; V was cut back by 5 bases and J by 2 bases. There are 15 residues in the CDR3. The CDR3 nucleotides read TGTGCCAGCAGTCTCCGGACAGGGGCTGGAAACACCATATATTTT. Protein product: CASSLRTGAGNTIYF.

The sample holds a few counts of this clone. The genes are TRBV7-2 and TRBJ1-5; possibly TRBD1 for D (6 bases). Deletions cut 4 bases from V and 7 bases from J, with 14 bases between. The germline V gene encodes CDR1 SGHTA and CDR2 FQGNSA. The CDR3 is 14 residues long. For the CDR3, the DNA is TGTGCCAGCAGCTCCGGGCAGGGGTTACAGCCCCAGCATTTT. Amino acids: CASSSGQGLQPQHF.

The chain combines TRBV2 with TRBJ2-7; D possibly corresponds to TRBD2 (5 bases). The germline CDR1 and CDR2 sequences are SNHLY and FYNNEI. Between the trimmed V and J ends, which lost 5 bases and 4 bases, there was a span of 12 bases. The CDR3 contains 13 residues. The CDR3 loop is CASSLTTRYEQYF. The CDR3, as DNA: TGTGCCAGCAGTCTAACCACTAGGTACGAGCAGTACTTC.

This clone was observed a few times. The chain links TRBV21-1 to TRBJ1-4. TRBV21-1 is flagged as a pseudogene. CDR3 length equals 20 residues. This CDR3 is CASSRFRAPAFTWEDEKLFF. CDR3 in DNA: TGTGCCAGCAGCAGGTTCAGGGCGCCCGCGTTTACGTGGGAGGATGAAAAACTGTTTTTT.

The chain links TRBV15 to TRBJ2-3; 9 bases match TRBD2. The CDR3 sequence is 17 residues long. V shed 1 base and J 2 bases; nucleotides not matched to a gene: 7. Germline-derived CDR1 and CDR2 are LNHNV and YYDKDF (reference sequence). The CDR3 DNA reads as TGTGCCACCAGCAGAGGACTAGCGGATATCCCCACAGATACGCAGTATTTT. As protein: CATSRGLADIPTDTQYF.

The rearrangement joins TRBV5-4 to TRBJ2-4, with TRBD2 matching 8 bases. V was pared by 1 base and J by 8 bases, with 8 bases of the junction left unmatched. The V gene's germline CDR1 is SGHNT and CDR2 YYREEE (reference sequence). CDR3 length: 15 amino acids. DNA for the CDR3: TGTGCCAGCAGCTTGACCAGCGGGAGAAGGGACATTCAGTACTTC. Its protein product is CASSLTSGRRDIQYF.

The rearrangement joins TRBV30 to TRBJ1-1; 9 bases match TRBD1. The CDR3 covers 17 residues. V shed 4 bases and J 3 bases; nucleotides not matched to a gene: 15. Germline V CDR1 and CDR2: GTSNPN, SVGIG (reference sequence). The CDR3: CAWIPLSGTGYYTEAFF. CDR3 DNA sequence: TGTGCCTGGATTCCACTTTCCGGGACAGGGTACTACACTGAAGCTTTCTTT.

The rearrangement uses TRBV2 and TRBJ2-5; 7 positions match TRBD2. This CDR3 spans 14 amino acids. CDR1 SNHLY and CDR2 FYNNEI come from the germline V gene. With 3 bases clipped from V and 7 bases from J, the junction kept 8 bases outside the gene matches. CDR3 nucleotide sequence: TGTGCCAGCAGTGAGGAACAGCGGGAAGGGACCCAGTACTTC. Encoded protein: CASSEEQREGTQYF.

The genes are TRBV27 and TRBJ2-1; 11 nucleotides match TRBD2. V trimming: 6 bases; J trimming: 10 bases; junction bases outside the gene matches: 14. Germline values: CDR1 MNHEY, CDR2 SMNVEV (reference sequence). This CDR3 has 16 residues. The CDR3 region has the DNA TGTGCCAGCAGCCTTCTTCTAGCGGGAGGCGTGGGAGAGCAGTTCTTC. The encoded protein is CASSLLLAGGVGEQFF.

The chain couples TRBV6-9 to TRBJ1-3; D is ambiguous. This CDR3 has 15 amino acids. V was clipped by 7 bases and J by 0 bases, with 13 bases between them. Germline-derived CDR1 and CDR2 are MNHGY and SVAAGI. CDR3 DNA sequence: TGTGCCAGCAAAGGAAACGAGTTCTCTGGAAACACCATATATTTT. This translates into CASKGNEFSGNTIYF.